These 27 T cell receptor beta chains share one sample of origin, sequenced in a study of cytomegalovirus exposure and HLA in healthy donors. The primer mix had 60 Vbeta and 13 Jbeta primers. Libraries were prepared by immunoSEQ multiplex PCR; TCRdb keeps only in-frame clonotypes and omits some of them. The table has under 200,000 clones, 80% to 90% seen once. Sample: PBMCs. All receptors come from a woman between 25 and 40 years old in good health and CMV-seropositive.

This chain uses TRBV19 with TRBJ2-4, with TRBD1 matching over 7 bases. The germline CDR1 and CDR2 sequences are LNHDA and SQIVND (reference sequence). The ends lost 5 bases at V and 9 bases at J; junction bases unmatched: 10. The CDR3 extends over 14 amino acids. As DNA, the CDR3 is TGTGCCAGTAGTCGGGACAGTCGGATGGGCATTCAGTACTTC. Residues: CASSRDSRMGIQYF.

The genes are TRBV13 and TRBJ1-1; 8 bases map to TRBD1. Germline CDR1 PRHDT, CDR2 FYEKMQ (reference sequence). This CDR3 spans 14 amino acids. The trim removed 2 bases at V and 6 bases at J, leaving 5 bases unmatched. The CDR3 coding sequence is TGTGCCAGCAGCTTAACCAGGGGGCGGTCTGAAGCTTTCTTT. It encodes CASSLTRGRSEAFF.

The chain links TRBV30 to TRBJ2-3, with D perhaps matching TRBD1 (6 bases). Trimming took off 2 bases at V and 9 bases at J, with 9 bases between the two ends. CDR3 length: 11 residues. Per germline, CDR1 GTSNPN and CDR2 SVGIG (reference sequence). CDR3 DNA sequence: TGTGCCTGGAGTTACAGGGCAACGCAGTATTTT. Translated: CAWSYRATQYF.

This clone has more than one count but fewer than ten. The V gene is TRBV4-1, the J gene TRBJ2-1, with TRBD1 matching 8 bases. CDR3 length equals 15 residues. The V gene's germline CDR1 is MGHRA and CDR2 YSYEKL. V lost 5 bases, J lost 5 bases, and 8 bases stayed unmatched. CDR3 nucleotides: TGCGCCAGCAGCGCCCGGGACAGGATCGACAATGAGCAGTTCTTC. Translated, it gives CASSARDRIDNEQFF.

The V gene is TRBV27, the J gene TRBJ1-2; 8 positions agree with TRBD1. CDR1 is MNHEY, CDR2 SMNVEV, per germline (reference sequence). V trimming: 7 bases; J trimming: 8 bases; junction bases outside the gene matches: 18. CDR3 size: 16 residues. The chain's CDR3 is CASTSQGEGITRGYTF. The CDR3 DNA reads TGTGCCAGCACTTCACAGGGGGAGGGGATCACGCGGGGCTACACCTTC.

The V call is TRBV7-7, the J call TRBJ2-1; 8 bases align to TRBD1. This CDR3 has 13 residues. The germline V gene has CDR1 SSHAT and CDR2 FNYEAQ (reference sequence). J gave up 7 bases and V 4 bases, and 3 bases lay outside the gene matches. CDR3: CASSSDRANEQFF. In nucleotides, the CDR3 is TGTGCCAGCAGCTCGGACAGGGCGAATGAGCAGTTCTTC.

V usage is TRBV7-2 and J usage is TRBJ2-2; D possibly corresponds to TRBD1 (5 bases). The CDR3 consists of 15 residues. Trimming left V 2 bases short and J 7 bases short, with 14 bases between. Germline V gene sequence: CDR1 SGHTA, CDR2 FQGNSA. CDR3: CASSLYPGKGGELFF. The CDR3, as DNA: TGTGCCAGCAGCTTATACCCAGGGAAGGGCGGGGAGCTGTTTTTT.

Written as DNA, the CDR3 is TGTGCCAGCAGTTTATGGGGACAGGGGGACTACGAGCAGTACTTC. Translation gives CASSLWGQGDYEQYF. The chain couples TRBV28 to TRBJ2-7; 11 bases fit TRBD1. This CDR3 region has 15 residues. The germline V gene has CDR1 MDHEN and CDR2 SYDVKM. V shed 0 bases, J shed 3 bases, and the junction held 1 base outside the gene matches.

The chain links TRBV7-6 to TRBJ2-7, with D uncertain. V lost 3 bases, J lost 0 bases, and 3 bases lay in between. The CDR3 length is 12 residues. Germline CDR1 SGHVS, CDR2 FNYEAQ. As DNA, the CDR3 is TGTGCCAGCAGCTTTAACTCCTACGAGCAGTACTTC. This gives the protein CASSFNSYEQYF.

The CDR3 DNA is TGTGCCAGCAGCGAGGGGGGACTACAGTACAATGAGCAGTTCTTC. Protein: CASSEGGLQYNEQFF. The chain couples TRBV9 to TRBJ2-1; D perhaps matches TRBD2 (7 bases). CDR1 and CDR2 (germline): SGDLS, YYNGEE. The CDR3 loop spans 15 amino acids. The ends were cut back, 3 bases at V and 4 bases at J, with 14 bases in the middle. The full variable domain, with the rest looked up from reference TRBV9 and TRBJ2-1, is DSGVTQTPKHLITATGQRVTLRCSPRSGDLSVYWYQQSLDQGLQFLIQYYNGEERAKGNILERFSAQQFPDLHSELNLSSLELGDSALYFCASSEGGLQYNEQFFGPGTRLTVL.

The V call is TRBV7-2, the J call TRBJ2-3, with 9 nucleotides matching TRBD1. The V gene's germline CDR1 is SGHTA and CDR2 FQGNSA. CDR3 length equals 17 residues. The junction had 9 bases not matched to a gene; V was cut back by 3 bases and J by 2 bases. The CDR3 DNA reads as TGTGCCAGCAGCTTCTCCGGGACAGGGTATCACACAGATACGCAGTATTTT. Protein: CASSFSGTGYHTDTQYF.

The rearrangement joins TRBV10-3 to TRBJ1-6; D unclear. There are 12 residues in the CDR3. From germline, CDR1 is ENHRY and CDR2 SYGVKD. Trimming removed 4 bases from V and 10 bases from J, with 8 bases in between. The CDR3 protein is CAISGPGSPLHF. The CDR3, as DNA: TGTGCCATCAGTGGCCCCGGGTCACCCCTCCACTTT.

This clone appeared once. A far larger clone is a single base away, which makes a read error likely. Additional DNA sequences in this sample encode the identical CDR3. The genes are TRBV25-1 and TRBJ2-1; 11 bases map to TRBD1. The CDR3 spans 16 residues. Germline values: CDR1 MGHDK, CDR2 SYGVNS. For the CDR3, the DNA is TGCGCCAGCAGTGGCACGGGACAGGGGGTTTCATATGAGCAGTTCTTC. Protein sequence: CASSGTGQGVSYEQFF.

The table lists this clone with a few counts. V gene TRBV29-1 combines with J gene TRBJ2-7; D might be TRBD2 (5 bases). This CDR3 spans 12 amino acids. Trimming cost V 4 bases and J 2 bases, with 9 bases left between them. Germline loops: CDR1 SQVTM, CDR2 ANQGSEA. CDR3 loop: CSVVAGTYEQYF. The CDR3 nucleotides are TGCAGCGTTGTGGCCGGGACCTACGAGCAGTACTTC.

The chain recombines TRBV4-3 with TRBJ1-2; TRBD1 agrees at 10 bases. V trimming: 0 bases; J trimming: 3 bases; junction bases outside the gene matches: 7. The CDR3 is made up of 17 amino acids. Germline CDR1 reads LGHNA; CDR2 reads YSLEER. The CDR3 loop reads CASSQDLETGGDYGYTF. The CDR3 nucleotides are TGCGCCAGCAGCCAAGACCTCGAGACAGGGGGCGACTATGGCTACACCTTC.

This chain joins TRBV5-1 and TRBJ2-1; D remains ambiguous. This CDR3 is built from 15 residues. Germline V gene sequence: CDR1 SGHRS, CDR2 YFSETQ. With 0 bases removed from V and 7 bases from J, the gap between germline ends came to 14 bases. CDR3: CASSLVGQLSNEQFF. As DNA, the CDR3 is TGCGCCAGCAGCTTGGTTGGGCAGCTCTCAAATGAGCAGTTCTTC.

The chain couples TRBV6-5 to TRBJ2-4; the match to TRBD1 covers 7 bases. CDR1 is MNHEY and CDR2 is SVGAGI in the germline V gene. Losses at the gene ends were 4 bases for V and 9 bases for J; bases not matched to a gene: 15. The CDR3 loop spans 16 amino acids. The CDR3 reads CASSLQGPGTAGIQYF. The CDR3 nucleotides read TGTGCCAGCAGTTTGCAGGGGCCCGGGACAGCTGGCATTCAGTACTTC.

The V and J genes are TRBV7-9 and TRBJ1-1, with 11 bases fitting TRBD1. This CDR3 spans 14 amino acids. Germline lookup yields CDR1 SEHNR and CDR2 FQNEAQ (reference sequence). The trim removed 5 bases at V and 11 bases at J, leaving 10 bases unmatched. CDR3 region: CASSPYEDRGLAFF. The DNA for the CDR3 is TGTGCCAGCAGCCCCTATGAGGACAGGGGGCTCGCTTTCTTT.

The chain is built from TRBV2 and TRBJ2-3, with 9 nucleotides matching TRBD2. With 0 bases clipped from V and 5 bases from J, the junction kept 6 bases outside the gene matches. The CDR3 extends over 16 amino acids. CDR1 and CDR2 (germline): SNHLY, FYNNEI. CDR3 DNA: TGTGCCAGCAGTGAAGCAAGTCGCGGGGGGGAAGATACGCAGTATTTT. Its translation is CASSEASRGGEDTQYF.

CDR3 sequence (DNA): TGCGCCAGCAGCTTGGTGGATCTGGAGATGGAGCAGTTCTTC. It yields the protein CASSLVDLEMEQFF. The gene calls are TRBV5-1 and TRBJ2-1, with unresolved D. Germline V gives CDR1 SGHRS, CDR2 YFSETQ. The CDR3 sequence is 14 residues long. V dropped 0 bases and J dropped 10 bases, with 14 bases sitting between them.

The rearrangement uses TRBV7-8 and TRBJ1-2; D is ambiguous. V dropped 1 base and J dropped 4 bases, with 10 bases sitting between them. This CDR3 spans 14 amino acids. Germline-derived CDR1 and CDR2 are SGHVS and FQNEAQ. CDR3 DNA sequence: TGTGCCAGCAGCTTAGTCTCGGGGATCTATGGCTACACCTTC. Translation gives CASSLVSGIYGYTF.

The rearrangement uses TRBV6-5 and TRBJ2-3, with 10 positions matching TRBD2. Germline V CDR1 and CDR2: MNHEY, SVGAGI. The CDR3 sequence is 15 residues long. V shed 4 bases and J 1 base; nucleotides not matched to a gene: 2. The CDR3 nucleotides are TGTGCCAGCAGTTCAACTAGCGGGGGCACAGATACGCAGTATTTT. Its protein product is CASSSTSGGTDTQYF.

The chain recombines TRBV6-6 with TRBJ2-1; 9 bases agree with TRBD1. Germline CDR1 MNHNY, CDR2 SVGAGI (reference sequence). With V trimmed by 7 bases and J by 6 bases, 7 bases remained unmatched. The CDR3 consists of 14 residues. The CDR3 DNA reads TGTGCCAGCACGGTTAGGACAGGGGTCAATGAGCAGTTCTTC. It encodes CASTVRTGVNEQFF.

The V call is TRBV10-3, the J call TRBJ2-5, with D hard to call. CDR3 length: 14 residues. Germline values: CDR1 ENHRY, CDR2 SYGVKD. The V end lost 9 bases, the J end lost 0 bases, and 14 bases lay between the germline ends. In nucleotides, the CDR3 is TGTGCCATGTCCCGGGTTCGGGACCAAGAGACCCAGTACTTC. Translation: CAMSRVRDQETQYF.

This chain uses TRBV7-9 with TRBJ1-2, with D tentatively TRBD1 (6 bases). The CDR3 totals 13 residues. V lost 5 bases, J lost 3 bases, and 10 bases lay in between. Germline V gene sequence: CDR1 SEHNR, CDR2 FQNEAQ (reference sequence). The CDR3 sequence: CASSPAGDYGYTF. In DNA, the CDR3 is TGTGCCAGCAGCCCCGCAGGGGACTATGGCTACACCTTC. The full variable domain, completed using reference TRBV7-9 and TRBJ1-2, is DTGVSQNPRHKITKRGQNVTFRCDPISEHNRLYWYRQTLGQGPEFLTYFQNEAQLEKSRLLSDRFSAERPKGSFSTLEIQRTEQGDSAMYLCASSPAGDYGYTFGSGTRLTVV.

This chain uses TRBV28 with TRBJ2-7, with unresolved D. V was cut by 2 bases and J by 3 bases, with 8 bases left in between. In germline, CDR1 is MDHEN, CDR2 SYDVKM. This CDR3 has 13 residues. CDR3 nucleotide sequence: TGTGCCAGCAGTTTACTACAGAGCTACGAGCAGTACTTC. This gives the protein CASSLLQSYEQYF.

This rearrangement joins TRBV19 to TRBJ1-3; 10 bases fit TRBD1. Germline CDR1 LNHDA, CDR2 SQIVND (reference sequence). This CDR3 region has 15 residues. V gave up 9 bases and J gave up 4 bases; unmatched junction bases: 9. CDR3 nucleotide sequence: TGTGCCAGCAGACCGGGACAGGGGTCCGGAAACACCATATATTTT. This codes for CASRPGQGSGNTIYF.